Listed below are T cell receptor beta chains from one sample, sequenced in a study of blood T cell repertoires in COVID-19. Profiled with immunoSEQ multiplex PCR; TCRdb holds only in-frame clones, not every one. Seen here are approximately 250,000 clones, around 88% observed once, and the top ten hold more than 0.95%. Sequenced material: PBMCs or T cells enriched from blood (not recorded which). The receptors were sampled from a woman between 40 and 50 years old with acute COVID-19. Each CDR3 is given with its conserved first and last residue. A D gene is named only where the DNA matches it firmly. Size tells how often a clone was seen (once, few, many) or the class of an expanded clone, and some rows leave it out.

J gene	clone size	D gene	V gene	CDR3 protein	CDR3 DNA
TRBJ1-3	once	-	TRBV5-1	CASSPAYTGSGNTIYF	TGCGCCAGCAGCCCCGCTTATACAGGGTCTGGAAACACCATATATTTT
TRBJ1-4	once	TRBD1	TRBV18	CASSPGWTGVNEKLFF	TGTGCCAGCTCACCCGGGTGGACAGGTGTTAATGAAAAACTGTTTTTT
TRBJ1-2	-	TRBD1	TRBV5-6	CASRKDRGVYYGYTF	TGTGCCAGCAGAAAGGACAGGGGAGTTTACTATGGCTACACCTTC
TRBJ1-3	-	TRBD1	TRBV12-3/TRBV12-4	CASSTGTAPDF	TGTGCCAGCAGCACCGGGACAGCCCCGGATTTT
TRBJ2-1	-	-	TRBV6-5	CASSYSYYSNEQFF	TGTGCCAGCAGTTACTCGTACTATAGCAATGAGCAGTTCTTC
TRBJ2-7	-	TRBD1	TRBV5-1	CASSVRGLDEQYF	TGCGCCAGCAGCGTCAGGGGGCTCGACGAGCAGTACTTC
TRBJ2-1	few	TRBD2	TRBV24-1	CATSGSGRAFYNEQFF	TGTGCCACCAGTGGGAGCGGGAGGGCCTTTTACAATGAGCAGTTCTTC
TRBJ1-1	-	-	TRBV25-1	CASSEPAGMRTEAFF	TGTGCCAGCAGTGAACCGGCAGGGATGCGGACTGAAGCTTTCTTT
TRBJ1-1	-	-	TRBV3-1/TRBV3-2	CASSRAGTPEAFF	TGTGCCAGCAGCCGAGCCGGGACACCCGAAGCTTTCTTT
TRBJ2-2	once	-	TRBV6-5	CASGESGSGTGELFF	TGTGCCAGCGGAGAGTCCGGGAGCGGCACCGGGGAGCTGTTTTTT
TRBJ1-5	-	-	TRBV10-2	CASSERPGGQPQHF	TGCGCCAGCAGTGAAAGGCCGGGTGGGCAGCCCCAGCATTTT
TRBJ2-1	-	TRBD1	TRBV9	CASSQHRTGATNEQFF	TGTGCCAGCAGCCAACACCGGACAGGGGCGACGAATGAGCAGTTCTTC
TRBJ1-1	-	-	TRBV5-1	CASSLSGYSEAFF	TGCGCCAGCAGCTTAAGTGGTTACTCTGAAGCTTTCTTT
TRBJ2-6	-	TRBD2	TRBV5-1	CASSPRLADSSGANVLTF	TGCGCCAGCAGCCCCCGACTAGCGGATTCCTCTGGGGCCAACGTCCTGACTTTC
TRBJ1-2	-	-	TRBV28	CASSLSRVGDYGYTF	TGTGCCAGCAGTTTATCACGGGTCGGGGACTATGGCTACACCTTC
TRBJ1-5	-	TRBD1	TRBV6-2/TRBV6-3	CASSADRGDQPQHF	TGTGCCAGCAGTGCAGACAGGGGCGATCAGCCCCAGCATTTT
TRBJ2-1	once	TRBD2	TRBV5-4	CASSISGRAPYNEQFF	TGTGCCAGCAGCATTAGCGGGAGGGCCCCTTACAATGAGCAGTTCTTC
TRBJ1-5	-	TRBD1	TRBV5-8	CASSAQGAGVLPSIRPQHF	TGTGCCAGCAGCGCCCAGGGGGCGGGGGTGTTACCATCAATCAGGCCCCAGCATTTT
TRBJ2-7	few	-	TRBV10-3	CAISVDTYEQYF	TGTGCCATCAGTGTGGACACGTACGAGCAGTACTTC
TRBJ1-2	-	-	TRBV7-9	CASSLGLPANYGYTF	TGTGCCAGCAGTCTCGGACTCCCCGCTAACTATGGCTACACCTTC
TRBJ2-1	-	TRBD2	TRBV11-3	CASSLEGGLSNNEQFF	TGTGCCAGCAGCTTAGAGGGGGGACTATCTAACAATGAGCAGTTCTTC
TRBJ1-2	-	-	TRBV28	CASSLWWDWGYTF	TGTGCCAGCAGTTTATGGTGGGACTGGGGCTACACCTTC
TRBJ2-1	-	TRBD2	TRBV24-1	CATSDLTSGLNEQFF	TGTGCCACCAGTGATTTGACTAGCGGGCTCAATGAGCAGTTCTTC
TRBJ1-5	-	-	TRBV2	CASTDSSNQPQHF	TGTGCCAGTACGGACAGCAGCAATCAGCCCCAGCATTTT
TRBJ1-4	-	-	TRBV18	CASSPLTIRTKSNEKLFF	TGTGCCAGCTCACCCCTAACCATCCGAACGAAGTCTAATGAAAAACTGTTTTTT
TRBJ2-1	-	TRBD2	TRBV24-1	CATGLAGGYEQFF	TGTGCCACTGGACTAGCGGGAGGGTATGAGCAGTTCTTC
TRBJ1-1	-	-	TRBV5-4	CASSRPGNTEAFF	TGTGCCAGCAGCCGGCCAGGGAACACTGAAGCTTTCTTT
TRBJ2-1	-	TRBD2	TRBV4-1	CASSQPLAGRVRDEQFF	TGCGCCAGCAGCCAGCCTTTAGCGGGACGGGTTAGAGATGAGCAGTTCTTC
TRBJ2-3	-	TRBD2	TRBV28	CASSLLASGSHGTQYF	TGTGCCAGCAGTTTATTGGCTAGCGGGAGTCATGGTACGCAGTATTTT
TRBJ1-4	-	TRBD1	TRBV28	CASSLSSGGQEKLFF	TGTGCCAGCAGTTTATCGTCAGGGGGTCAGGAAAAACTGTTTTTT
TRBJ2-1	-	TRBD2	TRBV28	CASRRGLAGAVEQFF	TGTGCCAGCAGGCGGGGACTAGCGGGAGCTGTTGAGCAGTTCTTC
TRBJ2-3	-	TRBD2	TRBV2	CASTPMGAGETDTQYF	TGTGCCAGCACCCCTATGGGAGCGGGAGAAACAGATACGCAGTATTTT
TRBJ1-2	once	-	TRBV7-9	CASSLRGAYGYTF	TGTGCCAGCAGCTTACGGGGAGCCTATGGCTACACCTTC
TRBJ1-6	-	TRBD1	TRBV2	CASSSGGRTDNSPLHF	TGTGCCAGCAGTTCAGGGGGCCGAACAGATAATTCACCCCTCCACTTT
TRBJ1-2	once	-	TRBV19	CASSMDSYGYTF	TGTGCCAGTAGTATGGACAGTTATGGCTACACCTTC
TRBJ1-5	-	TRBD1	TRBV2	CASRLDRASQPQHF	TGTGCCAGCAGATTAGACAGGGCTAGTCAGCCCCAGCATTTT
TRBJ2-1	once	TRBD2	TRBV10-3	CAISHFREGGIDEQFF	TGTGCCATCAGCCACTTCCGGGAGGGAGGCATAGATGAGCAGTTCTTC
TRBJ2-6	-	TRBD1	TRBV24-1	CATSETGVGANVLTF	TGTGCCACCAGTGAAACAGGGGTGGGGGCCAACGTCCTGACTTTC
TRBJ2-2	-	-	TRBV6-5	CASSYSEGVAGELFF	TGTGCCAGCAGTTACAGTGAAGGGGTGGCCGGGGAGCTGTTTTTT
TRBJ1-2	-	-	TRBV7-9	CASSSDNFNGYTF	TGTGCCAGCAGCTCAGACAATTTCAACGGCTACACCTTC
TRBJ1-5	-	-	TRBV2	CASSVLQINQPQHF	TGTGCCAGCAGTGTATTACAGATCAATCAGCCCCAGCATTTT
TRBJ1-5	once	-	TRBV18	CASSPQGDQPQHF	TGTGCCAGCTCACCACAGGGGGATCAGCCCCAGCATTTT
TRBJ1-5	-	TRBD1	TRBV24-1	CATSDSGQGGIGNQPQHF	TGTGCCACCAGTGATTCGGGACAGGGTGGGATCGGCAATCAGCCCCAGCATTTT
TRBJ1-4	-	TRBD1	TRBV2	CASKGGQGLFF	TGTGCCAGCAAGGGGGGACAGGGACTGTTTTTT
TRBJ2-5	-	TRBD2	TRBV2	CASEWTSGIETQYF	TGTGCCAGCGAGTGGACTAGCGGGATTGAGACCCAGTACTTC
TRBJ1-1	once	TRBD1	TRBV7-2	CASSLRTGKWEAFF	TGTGCCAGCAGCTTACGGACAGGGAAATGGGAAGCTTTCTTT
TRBJ2-5	-	TRBD2	TRBV25-1	CASSRGVAGQETQYF	TGTGCCAGCAGTCGGGGGGTAGCGGGTCAAGAGACCCAGTACTTC
TRBJ1-2	-	TRBD1	TRBV18	CASSPDRDHGYTF	TGTGCCAGCTCACCGGACAGGGACCATGGCTACACCTTC
TRBJ2-1	-	-	TRBV4-3	CASSPEFGGGSGYEQFF	TGCGCCAGCAGCCCCGAATTTGGGGGCGGGAGCGGCTATGAGCAGTTCTTC
TRBJ2-1	-	TRBD2	TRBV24-1	CATSDLRSSGRANEQFF	TGTGCCACCAGTGATTTGAGGTCTAGCGGGAGGGCTAATGAGCAGTTCTTC
TRBJ1-1	few	-	TRBV12-3/TRBV12-4	CASSLGRAGEAFF	TGTGCCAGCAGTTTAGGGCGGGCAGGTGAAGCTTTCTTT
TRBJ1-6	few	-	TRBV4-2	CASSQEGNNSPLHF	TGTGCCAGCAGCCAGGAGGGAAATAATTCACCCCTCCACTTT
TRBJ1-1	-	-	TRBV7-9	CASSLVHRATATEAFF	TGTGCCAGCAGCTTAGTTCACAGGGCGACCGCCACTGAAGCTTTCTTT